The clone carrying this TCR beta chain appeared many times. The antigen is not known. RNA was extracted from around 2.5 ml of whole blood of healthy adults. A UMI-containing oligonucleotide was joined by 3' ligation to the TCR cDNA template. Unsorted total RNA, about 1 to 1,100 ng, was DNase treated before reverse transcription. The data belong to a study of naive and memory T cell subsets. Study-wide points: This RNA-based method may be sensitive to activation-related transcript changes.

Blood and skin TCR RNA was reverse transcribed with alpha and beta constant primers. The SP2 primer and nested alpha and beta constant region primers amplified ligated cDNA in four rounds. TCRdb re-analysed the 5' RACE reads in MiXCR, keeping a single row per CDR3 protein. The data contain about 21,000 distinct CDR3 sequences, 4% to 4.5% of them singletons. This TCR was sampled from a male donor in good health.

In nucleotides, the CDR3 is TGTGCCAGCAGCCAAGAATTTAGGGGCGAGCAGTACTTC. Residues: CASSQEFRGEQYF. V is TRBV14 and J is TRBJ2-7; the D gene is possibly TRBD1 (5 bases). Germline V gene sequence: CDR1 SGHDN, CDR2 FVKESK. Deletions cut 0 bases from V and 6 bases from J, with 9 bases between. The CDR3 length is 13 residues.